The rows below give T cell receptor beta chains drawn from one sample of a study of blood T cell repertoires in COVID-19. Profiling relied on immunoSEQ multiplex PCR, and the TCRdb table lists in-frame clones only, not all of them. Of 60,000 to 75,000 clones listed, around nine tenths are singletons. The specimen was peripheral blood. These receptors were taken from a man aged 50-60 years with active COVID-19. Each CDR3 is given with its conserved first and last residue. A D gene is named only where the DNA matches it firmly. Clone size is shown for a subset of rows, as once, few, many or a class of expanded clone.

TRBV27	TRBJ2-2	TRBD2	-	CASSWGGNTGELFF	TGTGCCAGCAGTTGGGGGGGGAACACCGGGGAGCTGTTTTTT
TRBV7-8	TRBJ2-1	TRBD2	-	CASSLRERTSGRARGEQFF	TGTGCCAGCTCCTTAAGGGAGAGGACTAGCGGGAGGGCCAGGGGTGAGCAGTTCTTC
TRBV11-2	TRBJ2-7	TRBD2	-	CASSLTSAYEQYF	TGTGCCAGCAGCCTGACTAGCGCCTACGAGCAGTACTTC
TRBV19	TRBJ2-1	TRBD1	few	CASRTTGGLYNEQFF	TGTGCCAGTAGGACGACAGGGGGTCTATACAATGAGCAGTTCTTC
TRBV5-6	TRBJ1-1	TRBD1	-	CASSPDRGVSTEAFF	TGTGCCAGCAGCCCCGACAGGGGAGTCAGCACTGAAGCTTTCTTT
TRBV4-3	TRBJ2-7	TRBD1	-	CASSLDRVNYEQYF	TGCGCCAGCAGCCTGGACAGGGTAAACTACGAGCAGTACTTC
TRBV4-1	TRBJ1-1	-	-	CASSPEAPDTEAFF	TGCGCCAGCAGCCCTGAAGCCCCGGACACTGAAGCTTTCTTT
TRBV5-4	TRBJ2-3	TRBD2	-	CASSLRLAGKDTQYF	TGTGCCAGCAGCTTGCGGCTAGCGGGAAAAGATACGCAGTATTTT
TRBV6-2/TRBV6-3	TRBJ2-7	TRBD1	-	CASSYSTGGYEQYF	TGTGCCAGCAGTTACTCGACAGGGGGGTACGAGCAGTACTTC
TRBV4-1	TRBJ2-1	-	-	CASSQDPREAQFF	TGCGCCAGCAGCCAAGATCCGCGCGAGGCGCAGTTCTTC
TRBV19	TRBJ1-4	TRBD1	-	CASSRQGILREKLFF	TGTGCCAGTAGTAGACAGGGGATATTGCGAGAAAAACTGTTTTTT
TRBV6-5	TRBJ1-2	-	-	CASGDRDIRGYGYTF	TGTGCCAGCGGAGACCGGGACATTAGAGGCTATGGCTACACCTTC
TRBV23-1	TRBJ2-2	TRBD2	-	CASSHSGTSGNTGELFF	TGCGCCAGCAGTCATTCCGGGACTAGCGGGAACACCGGGGAGCTGTTTTTT
TRBV7-3	TRBJ2-2	-	-	CASSPFVAGETGELFF	TGTGCCAGCAGCCCCTTCGTCGCAGGGGAGACCGGGGAGCTGTTTTTT
TRBV28	TRBJ1-5	-	-	CASSLQGIYSNQPQHF	TGTGCCAGCAGTTTACAGGGGATATATAGCAATCAGCCCCAGCATTTT
TRBV30	TRBJ1-2	-	-	CAWGTSQNF	TGTGCCTGGGGTACCTCACAGAACTTC
TRBV11-3	TRBJ2-3	TRBD2	-	CASSPRRTSGSTDTQYF	TGTGCCAGCAGCCCCCGAAGGACTAGCGGCTCCACAGATACGCAGTATTTT
TRBV5-6	TRBJ2-5	TRBD2	-	CASSLASGGARETQYF	TGTGCCAGCAGCTTAGCTAGCGGGGGGGCCAGAGAGACCCAGTACTTC
TRBV11-3	TRBJ2-7	-	-	CASSIDSFSYEQYF	TGTGCCAGCAGCATTGACAGTTTTTCCTACGAGCAGTACTTC
TRBV30	TRBJ2-7	TRBD2	-	CAWRDSGLLRAGEQYF	TGTGCCTGGAGAGACTCGGGACTACTCAGAGCCGGCGAGCAGTACTTC
TRBV7-7	TRBJ2-2	TRBD2	once	CASMGLAINTGELFF	TGTGCTAGCATGGGACTAGCGATAAACACCGGGGAGCTGTTTTTT
TRBV9	TRBJ1-3	-	once	CASSVQGNTIYF	TGTGCCAGCAGCGTACAGGGAAACACCATATATTTT
TRBV27	TRBJ2-2	-	-	CASRRGTGELFF	TGTGCCAGCAGGCGGGGCACCGGGGAGCTGTTTTTT
TRBV6-2/TRBV6-3	TRBJ2-6	TRBD1	-	CASSYPRGLGSGANVLTF	TGTGCCAGCAGTTACCCCAGGGGGCTAGGCTCTGGGGCCAACGTCCTGACTTTC
TRBV28	TRBJ1-2	-	-	CASSYGHTNYGYTF	TGTGCCAGCAGCTACGGACATACTAACTATGGCTACACCTTC
TRBV24-1	TRBJ2-2	TRBD2	-	CATTGTRGSGELFF	TGTGCCACTACCGGGACTAGGGGCTCCGGGGAGCTGTTTTTT
TRBV18	TRBJ2-3	TRBD2	-	CASSPDLIAGYF	TGTGCCAGCTCACCGGACTTAATAGCGGGGTATTTT
TRBV5-6	TRBJ1-1	TRBD1	-	CASSPGTVRGAFF	TGTGCCAGCAGCCCGGGGACAGTCCGGGGAGCTTTCTTT
TRBV5-1	TRBJ2-1	-	-	CASSPTASAGNEQFF	TGCGCCAGCAGCCCCACGGCTAGCGCGGGCAATGAGCAGTTCTTC